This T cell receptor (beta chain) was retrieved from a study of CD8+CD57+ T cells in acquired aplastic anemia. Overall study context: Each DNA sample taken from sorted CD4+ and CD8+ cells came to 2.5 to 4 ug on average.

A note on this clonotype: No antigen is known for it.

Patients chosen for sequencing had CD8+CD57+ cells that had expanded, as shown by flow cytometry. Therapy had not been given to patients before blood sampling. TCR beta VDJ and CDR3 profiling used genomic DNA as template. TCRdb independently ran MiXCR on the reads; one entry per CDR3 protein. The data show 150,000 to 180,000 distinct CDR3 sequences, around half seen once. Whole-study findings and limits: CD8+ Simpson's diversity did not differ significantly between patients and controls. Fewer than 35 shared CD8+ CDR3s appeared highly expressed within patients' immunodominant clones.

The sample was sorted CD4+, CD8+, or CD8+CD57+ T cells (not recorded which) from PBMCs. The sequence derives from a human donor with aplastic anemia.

The CDR3 region is CASSGGGRAYEQYF. The CDR3 nucleotides read TGCGCCAGCAGCGGAGGAGGGAGGGCCTACGAGCAGTACTTC. V is TRBV5-1 and J is TRBJ2-7, with 7 bases aligning to TRBD2. V shed 4 bases, J shed 2 bases, and the junction held 6 bases outside the gene matches. Germline values: CDR1 SGHRS, CDR2 YFSETQ. The CDR3 has 14 amino acids. The complete variable domain, with remaining parts taken from reference TRBV5-1 and TRBJ2-7, reads KAGVTQTPRYLIKTRGQQVTLSCSPISGHRSVSWYQQTPGQGLQFLFEYFSETQRNKGNFPGRFSGRQFSNSRSEMNVSTLELGDSALYLCASSGGGRAYEQYFGPGTRLTVT.